Each of the 5 T cell receptor beta chains below was sequenced from the same sample in a study of T-cell memory formation after mild COVID-19. TCRdb analysed the 5' RACE reads with MiXCR anew, one entry per CDR3 protein. This table has some 410,000 distinct CDR3 sequences, 20% to 30% appearing once. Sequencing input: PBMCs or a T cell subset sorted from them (not recorded which). These receptors all come from an adult woman who had mild COVID-19 (a few samples of this study predate the infection). Cell type and time point are not known.

As regards this clonotype: A read error may account for a junction end that differs from germline. The V gene is TRBV7-7, the J gene TRBJ2-4, with TRBD2 as a possible D gene (6 bases). CDR3 length equals 14 residues. CDR1 SSHAT and CDR2 FNYEAQ come from the germline V gene (reference sequence). CDR3 residues: CASSLGGARDIQYF. Written as DNA, the CDR3 is TGTGCTAGCAGCTTGGGGGGAGCGAGAGACATTCAGTACTTC.

This clonotype was recorded at least ten times. One end of the junction does not line up with germline, which may come from a read error. The chain employs TRBV6-1 and TRBJ2-7; 7 nucleotides match TRBD2. The CDR3 is made up of 17 amino acids. Germline V gene lookup returns CDR1 MNHNS and CDR2 SASEGT. For the CDR3, the DNA is TGTGCCAGCAGGGAAGGGACCTTGGCGGGGGAACCCTCCGAGCAGTACTTC. It translates to CASREGTLAGEPSEQYF.

The V gene is TRBV7-3, the J gene TRBJ2-1; 12 positions agree with TRBD2. Germline assignment: CDR1 SGHTA and CDR2 FQGTGA. V gave up 4 bases and J gave up 10 bases; unmatched junction bases: 8. CDR3 size: 15 residues. CDR3 nucleotides: TGTGCCAGCAGCTCTAGTGGACTAGCGGGAAGCGAGCAGTTCTTC. Amino acids: CASSSSGLAGSEQFF.

The chain recombines TRBV29-1 with TRBJ1-2, with TRBD1 matching over 8 bases. Trimming took 6 bases from V and 4 from J; bases not matched to a gene: 7. Germline V gene data show CDR1 as SQVTM and CDR2 as ANQGSEA. This CDR3 contains 13 residues. CDR3 loop: CSVAGTGPYGYTF. The CDR3 DNA follows: TGCAGCGTAGCCGGGACAGGCCCCTATGGCTACACCTTC. The entire variable domain, with the rest obtained from reference TRBV29-1 and TRBJ1-2, is as follows: SAVISQKPSRDICQRGTSLTIQCQVDSQVTMMFWYRQQPGQSLTLIATANQGSEATYESGFVIDKFPISRPNLTFSTLTVSNMSPEDSSIYLCSVAGTGPYGYTFGSGTRLTVV.

The V gene is TRBV3-1, the J gene TRBJ2-5; the match to TRBD2 covers 8 bases. The length of the CDR3 is 16 residues. V lost 4 bases and J lost 1; bases outside the gene matches: 8. The germline gives CDR1 LGHDT, CDR2 YNNKEL (reference sequence). This CDR3 is CASSPSTSGTQETQYF. In DNA form, the CDR3 reads TGTGCCAGCAGCCCATCTACTAGCGGTACCCAAGAGACCCAGTACTTC.